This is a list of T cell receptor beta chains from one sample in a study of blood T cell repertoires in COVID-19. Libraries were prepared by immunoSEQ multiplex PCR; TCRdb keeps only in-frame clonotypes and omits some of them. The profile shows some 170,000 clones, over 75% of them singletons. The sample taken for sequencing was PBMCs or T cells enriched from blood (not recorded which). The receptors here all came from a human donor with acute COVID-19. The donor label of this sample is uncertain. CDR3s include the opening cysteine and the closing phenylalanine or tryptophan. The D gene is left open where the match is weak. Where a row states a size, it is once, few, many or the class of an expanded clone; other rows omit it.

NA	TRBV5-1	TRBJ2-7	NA	TGCGCCAGCAGCTCCGGCGGCTACGAGCAGTACTTC	CASSSGGYEQYF
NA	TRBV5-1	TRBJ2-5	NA	TGCGCCAGCAGCTTGGATCAGGGAGAGACCCAGTACTTC	CASSLDQGETQYF
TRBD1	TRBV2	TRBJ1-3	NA	TGTGCCAGCAGAGGACAGGGGTTTAGCGCCTCTGGAAACACCATATATTTT	CASRGQGFSASGNTIYF
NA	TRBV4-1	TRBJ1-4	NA	TGCGCCAGCAGCCAAGTTGGTACCGAGCCTGCAACTAATGAAAAACTGTTTTTT	CASSQVGTEPATNEKLFF
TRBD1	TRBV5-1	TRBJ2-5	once	TGCGCCAGCGGACCATTCGTGGGACAGGGGAAAGAGACCCAGTACTTC	CASGPFVGQGKETQYF
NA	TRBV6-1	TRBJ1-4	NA	TGTGCCAGCAGTGAAGACCAGGGGCGATCTAATGAAAAACTGTTTTTT	CASSEDQGRSNEKLFF
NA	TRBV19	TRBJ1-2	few	TGTGCCAGTAGGGGGGCAGCCACTGGGCACTATGGCTACACCTTC	CASRGAATGHYGYTF
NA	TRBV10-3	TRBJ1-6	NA	TGTGCCATCAGCCGGGAAATAAATTCACCCCTCCACTTT	CAISREINSPLHF
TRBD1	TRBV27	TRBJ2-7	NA	TGTGCCAGCAGTTTAACCGGACAGGGGGCCTACGAGCAGTACTTC	CASSLTGQGAYEQYF
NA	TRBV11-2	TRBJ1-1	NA	TGTGCCAGCAGAGACCTCAGGGGCCAACACACTGAAGCTTTCTTT	CASRDLRGQHTEAFF
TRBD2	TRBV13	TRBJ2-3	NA	TGTGCCAGCAGCTTAGGATTGGGCGGGGGTCGAAGCACAGATACGCAGTATTTT	CASSLGLGGGRSTDTQYF
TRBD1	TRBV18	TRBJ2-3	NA	TGTGCCAGCTCACGCGACAGGGGTTCCACAGATACGCAGTATTTT	CASSRDRGSTDTQYF
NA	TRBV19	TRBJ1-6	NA	TGTGCCAGTAGTATTTTCTCCCAGGGGAATTCACCCCTCCACTTT	CASSIFSQGNSPLHF
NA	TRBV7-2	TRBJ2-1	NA	TGTGCCAGCAGCTCCGGAGAAGCCCGTGAGCAGTTCTTC	CASSSGEAREQFF
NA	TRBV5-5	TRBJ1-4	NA	TGTGCCAGCAGCTTGGATGGGCAGGCTGGGGAAAAACTGTTTTTT	CASSLDGQAGEKLFF
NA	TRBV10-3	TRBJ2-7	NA	TGTGCCATCGGCGCTGCGGGCTACGAGCAGTACTTC	CAIGAAGYEQYF
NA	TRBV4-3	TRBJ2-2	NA	TGCGCCAGCAGCCAAGATCGTTCGGTCGCGAACACCGGGGAGCTGTTTTTT	CASSQDRSVANTGELFF
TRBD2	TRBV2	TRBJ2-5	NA	TGTGCCAGCAGGACTAGCGGGGCTAAAGGGACCCAGTACTTC	CASRTSGAKGTQYF
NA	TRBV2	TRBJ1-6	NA	TGTGCCAGCAGCAGCGGACGGATGTCCTATAATTCACCCCTCCACTTT	CASSSGRMSYNSPLHF
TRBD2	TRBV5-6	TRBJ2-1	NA	TGTGCCAGCAGCTTGCCCCGGGAGGGAAAAGAGCAGTTCTTC	CASSLPREGKEQFF
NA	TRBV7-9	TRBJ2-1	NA	TGTGCCAGCAGCTTAGCCCCCAGCTCCTACAATGAGCAGTTCTTC	CASSLAPSSYNEQFF
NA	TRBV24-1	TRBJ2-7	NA	TGTGCCACCAGTGATGGACTCTCGTCGGGATACGAGCAGTACTTC	CATSDGLSSGYEQYF
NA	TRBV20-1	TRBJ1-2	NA	TGCAGTGCTAGTCACCAGGGTAGCTATGGCTACACCTTC	CSASHQGSYGYTF
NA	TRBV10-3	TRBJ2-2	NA	TGTGCCATCAGTGCCTGGCTCGAGCGAGGCGGGGAGCTGTTTTTT	CAISAWLERGGELFF
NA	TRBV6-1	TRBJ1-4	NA	TGTGCCAGCAGTGAAGCTGGGGCCTTGGGTGAAAAACTGTTTTTT	CASSEAGALGEKLFF
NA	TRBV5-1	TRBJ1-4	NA	TGCGCCAGCAGTGAACAGGGCCCTAATGAAAAACTGTTTTTT	CASSEQGPNEKLFF
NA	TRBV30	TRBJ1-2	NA	TGTGCCTGGACCATCCAGGGAATCTATGGCTACACCTTC	CAWTIQGIYGYTF
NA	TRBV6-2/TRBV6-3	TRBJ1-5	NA	TGTGCCAGCAGCCTGCTGAATTCGGGGAATCAGCCCCAGCATTTT	CASSLLNSGNQPQHF
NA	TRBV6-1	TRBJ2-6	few	TGTGCCAGCAGTGAAAGCCTGTACTCTGGGGCCAACGTCCTGACTTTC	CASSESLYSGANVLTF
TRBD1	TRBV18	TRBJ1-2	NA	TGTGCCAGCTCACCGGACAGGGAATATGGCTACACCTTC	CASSPDREYGYTF
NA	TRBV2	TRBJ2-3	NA	TGTGCCAGCAGTGAAGTCGGGGAGCTTACAGATACGCAGTATTTT	CASSEVGELTDTQYF
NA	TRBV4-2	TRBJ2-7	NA	TGTGCCAGCAGCCAAGCTAGCCGCTACGAGCAGTACTTC	CASSQASRYEQYF
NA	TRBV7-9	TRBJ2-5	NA	TGTGCCAGCACCCCGGGACTGCTCCAAGAGACCCAGTACTTC	CASTPGLLQETQYF
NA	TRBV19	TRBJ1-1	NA	TGTGCCAGTAGTATGACAGCAGCGAACACTGAAGCTTTCTTT	CASSMTAANTEAFF
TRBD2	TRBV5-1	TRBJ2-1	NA	TGCGCCAGCAGCTTGGCTCGGGACTACGGCGTTCGGGAGCAGTTCTTC	CASSLARDYGVREQFF
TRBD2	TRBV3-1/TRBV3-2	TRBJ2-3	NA	TGTGCCAGCAGCCAAGGGACTAGCGGGGGAAAAAATACGCAGTATTTT	CASSQGTSGGKNTQYF
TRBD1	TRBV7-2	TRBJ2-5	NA	TGTGCCAGCAGCTTGGCGACAGGGGGCAAAGAGACCCAGTACTTC	CASSLATGGKETQYF
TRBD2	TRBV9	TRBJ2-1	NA	TGTGCCAGCAGCGTACCAGCGGGGGGCCACTCCTCTTCCTACAATGAGCAGTTCTTC	CASSVPAGGHSSSYNEQFF
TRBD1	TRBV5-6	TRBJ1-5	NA	TGTGCCAGCAGCCAAGACAGGGTCCATCAGCCCCAGCATTTT	CASSQDRVHQPQHF
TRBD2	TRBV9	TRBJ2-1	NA	TGTGCCAGCAGCGTGCGGGGGGGCCCCGGGAATGAGCAGTTCTTC	CASSVRGGPGNEQFF